Sequencing of this TCR beta chain was carried out in a study of blood T cell repertoires in COVID-19. The wider study: From the United States, Italy and Spain came samples of acute and convalescent COVID-19. Nucleic acid was either cDNA or gDNA, and it came from T cells, B-cell-depleted T cells, or PBMCs.

CDR3 length equals 16 residues. Germline loops: CDR1 SGHNT, CDR2 YYREEE (reference sequence). Trimming at V came to 4 bases and at J to 7 bases, leaving 7 bases not matched to a gene. Under the authors' procedure: Amplification of reference gene primers was used by the study to estimate nucleated cell counts. TCRdb's copy holds only in-frame clones and misses some; the assay was immunoSEQ multiplex PCR. That table gives V, J and clone size, and the DNA gave D and trimming. The profile shows hundreds of thousands of clones, around 91% of them singletons. This sequence joins TRBV5-4 and TRBJ2-1, with 14 bases aligning to TRBD2. The sample consisted of peripheral blood. The receptor was isolated from a woman between 18 and 30 years old who had recovered from COVID-19. The CDR3: CASSMGLAGDTNEQFF. The CDR3, as DNA: TGTGCCAGCAGCATGGGACTAGCGGGAGATACTAATGAGCAGTTCTTC.